This TCR beta chain was identified in a study of tumor-infiltrating lymphocytes in primary liver carcinoma. Study-level information: Read depth, roughly 3.65 to 8 million productive TCRbeta reads, did not differ significantly between tissues. General study points: Just about 7-25% of leading clones were found in every one of five regions.

Unsorted bulk tissue (roughly 19-31 mg) underwent RNA and DNA co-extraction. Histology found more than 75% viable tumor cells per sample. This clonotype showed up just a few times. Its antigen is as yet unknown. This may be a read error: a much more frequent sequence differs by one nucleotide. Total RNA (around 0.45 ug) served as template for TCR beta cDNA synthesis primed by a constant-region primer. ARM-PCR, slightly modified, supplied the TCR beta libraries through three nested multiplex PCR rounds. A C-beta reverse primer was combined with TRBV1-TRBV30 forward primers in the first two PCR rounds, and each round had 10 cycles. MiXCR, run by TCRdb on the multiplex PCR reads, gives a single entry per CDR3 protein. This sample yields about 100,000 distinct CDR3 sequences, of which about 62% are seen a single time; around 10% belongs to the top ten. The germline gives CDR1 WSHSY, CDR2 SAAADI. This CDR3 spans 14 amino acids.

The clonotype comes from a woman aged 55 to 70 with primary liver carcinoma and hepatitis B virus infection. The rearrangement joins TRBV10-2 to TRBJ1-2; 10 bases agree with TRBD1. The material sequenced was liver tumor tissue from sampling region 2. Subset of the sample: tumor region T2, inferior pole. CDR3 amino acids: CTSSGSGTGDGYTF. The CDR3 DNA sequence: TGCACCAGCAGTGGGTCTGGGACAGGGGATGGCTACACCTTC.